One TCR beta chain is described in this entry. This specimen comes from a study of T cell changes during pregnancy in multiple sclerosis. Generated by immunoSEQ multiplex PCR, the TCRdb table keeps only in-frame clones and is missing some. The repertoire holds 30,000 to 40,000 clones, with 90% to 95% as singletons. CDR3 size: 15 residues. V shed 4 bases and J shed 6 bases, with 16 bases lying between them. Per germline, CDR1 LGHNA and CDR2 YSLEER. The sequence derives from a female donor in good health, enrolled as a control in a pregnancy study. The specimen was CD4+ T cells from peripheral blood mononuclear cells, collected in the second trimester of pregnancy. This chain uses TRBV4-3 with TRBJ1-5; a possible D gene is TRBD1 (6 bases). CDR3 bases: TGCGCCAGCAGCCCCAGGGGAGGGGTTGGTCAGCCCCAGCATTTT. Translation: CASSPRGGVGQPQHF.